Reported below is one T cell receptor (beta chain). Its antigen is not identified. Only in-frame clones appear in the TCRdb table, and some are missing; sequencing was by immunoSEQ multiplex PCR. The sample carries about 73,000 clones, more than 65% recorded once. The germline V gene has CDR1 SNHLY and CDR2 FYNNEI. With 5 bases removed from V and 3 bases from J, the gap between germline ends came to 11 bases. CDR3 size: 13 residues. This record belongs to a study of glioma-infiltrating T cells after dendritic cell vaccination. Study outcomes and limitations: Higher pretreatment TIL content predicted longer progression-free time and survival.

This receptor was obtained from a human donor with glioblastoma. The sequences come from blood, collected before dendritic cell vaccination. The genes are TRBV2 and TRBJ2-7; D is undetermined. As DNA, the CDR3 is TGTGCCAGCAGTCCAGGCTTGGGCTACGAGCAGTACTTC. Translation gives CASSPGLGYEQYF.